The clone carrying this TCR beta chain was observed a few times. The data were obtained in a study of immune characterization of retroperitoneal liposarcoma. TCRdb passed the PCR reads through MiXCR, listing each CDR3 protein once. Here the sample spans approximately 10,000 distinct CDR3 sequences, 25% to 30% being singletons. The germline CDR1 and CDR2 sequences are MNHNS and SASEGT. The CDR3 is 13 residues long. The V end lost 7 bases, the J end lost 5 bases, and 13 bases lay between the germline ends. The sample consisted of tumor tissue. This chain joins TRBV6-1 and TRBJ2-3, with TRBD2 as a possible D gene (6 bases). The receptor was derived from a male donor with retroperitoneal liposarcoma. Here the CDR3 DNA reads TGTGCCAGCATGGGAGGCGTCGTAGATACGCAGTATTTT. This codes for CASMGGVVDTQYF.